This T cell receptor (beta chain) was recovered during a study of spatial heterogeneity in lung cancer. Study-wide context: The study found that TCR transcript counts in tumor regions correlated strongly with a matched bulk RNA-seq T cell module score. Within raw reads, each unique TCR and UMI combination appeared on average more than ten times. Study results and caveats: Tumor T-cell coverage was an estimated 7% or so for alpha and approximately 13% for beta chains. It was found that expanded intratumoral alpha and beta TCR counts tracked tumor mutation counts.

Using its own MiXCR run on the 5' RACE reads, TCRdb lists one record per CDR3 protein. The sample contains around 3,300 distinct CDR3 sequences, roughly 15% of which appear only once. A word on this clonotype: Its antigen is not identified.

With 4 bases removed from V and 7 bases from J, the gap between germline ends came to 7 bases. Germline assignment: CDR1 MNHEY and CDR2 SVGAGI. There are 11 residues in the CDR3. The time point was: sample taken at primary tumor resection. The donors, more than 55 patients with untreated early-stage non-small cell lung cancer, provided the samples. The TCR was taken from a male donor with early-stage non-small cell lung cancer. V gene TRBV6-5 combines with J gene TRBJ1-2; D is ambiguous. The material was lung tumor tissue, obtained at surgery. CDR3 coding DNA: TGTGCCAGCAGTTTTAAGGGTGGCTACACCTTC. This codes for CASSFKGGYTF.